This T cell receptor beta chain was profiled in a study of T-cell reconstitution after alpha-beta-depleted transplantation in children listed by TCRdb under 2016. A note on the overall study: The study quantitatively tracked T-cell immune reconstitution after TCRalphabeta/CD19-depleted allogeneic hematopoietic cell transplantation in children using TCR repertoire profiling.

V and J lose 1 base and 2 bases, and a span of 16 bases separates them. For CDR1 and CDR2, the germline V gene lists SGHDN and FVKESK. The CDR3 numbers 17 residues from cysteine through phenylalanine. Just CDR3 DNA is preserved here, 51 bases in frame from base 1. What the study reported, not specific to this receptor: The high TCRbeta diversity at day 60 in some patients was ascribed to recipient T cells and intrathymic progenitors that had survived conditioning. The frequencies of hyperexpanded clones fell over the following months, and after one year, T-cell counts and TCRbeta diversity were mostly attributed to newly produced T cells. Apparently early alphabetaT-cell count recovery about two months after transplant reportedly relied on only several hundred rapidly expanded clones derived from non-depleted graft cells.

Library prep was done by PCR. TCRdb names Illumina HiSeq 2500 as the instrument used. TCR library preparation used molecular barcoding, with unique molecular identifiers applied to normalize quantification of the TCRbeta repertoire. TCRdb reworked the public reads: Q25 trimming with fastp, MiXCR clone assembly, productive beta chains retained. CDR3 protein duplicates are merged, each entry listing the most common genes and DNA. This sample is represented by around 440,000 distinct CDR3 sequences; roughly 10% of them were singletons. Of the sample, around 2% falls within the top ten clones. The treatment or condition label for this specimen denotes: allogeneic hematopoietic cell transplantation with graft depleted of TCRalphabeta T cells and CD19 B cells. The children who served as transplant recipients had been given grafts of TCRalphabeta/CD19-depleted allogeneic hematopoietic cells. The table lists this clonotype with many counts. No antigen is known for it. Base qualities are missing; no much larger clone stands one base away.

The chain links TRBV14 with TRBJ2-3; no D gene call is confident. This clonotype was sampled from a child aged 2 to 9 with inherited bone marrow failure, due to receive a stem cell transplant. The material sequenced was PBMCs, taken before TCRalphabeta/CD19-depleted stem cell transplant. The nucleotides read TGTGCCAGCAGCCAAGTCGTGGCAGGAGCAAACACAGATACGCAGTATTTT. This is translated as CASSQVVAGANTDTQYF.